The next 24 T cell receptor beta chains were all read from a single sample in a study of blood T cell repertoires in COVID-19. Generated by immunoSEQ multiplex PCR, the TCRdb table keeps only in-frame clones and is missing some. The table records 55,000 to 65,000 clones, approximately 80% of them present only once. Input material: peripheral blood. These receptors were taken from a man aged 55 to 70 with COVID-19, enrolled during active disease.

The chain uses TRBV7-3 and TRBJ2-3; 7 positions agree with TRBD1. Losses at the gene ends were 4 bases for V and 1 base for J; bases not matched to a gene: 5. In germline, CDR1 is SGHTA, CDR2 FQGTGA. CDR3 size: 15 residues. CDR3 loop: CASSSRGYGTDTQYF. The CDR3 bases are TGTGCCAGCAGCTCCAGGGGGTATGGCACAGATACGCAGTATTTT.

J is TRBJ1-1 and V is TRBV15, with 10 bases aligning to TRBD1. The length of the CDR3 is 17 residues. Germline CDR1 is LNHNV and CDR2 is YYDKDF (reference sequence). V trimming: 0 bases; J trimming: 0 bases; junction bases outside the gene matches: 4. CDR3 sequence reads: CATSREKGQGMNTEAFF. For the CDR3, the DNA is TGTGCCACCAGCAGAGAGAAGGGACAGGGGATGAACACTGAAGCTTTCTTT. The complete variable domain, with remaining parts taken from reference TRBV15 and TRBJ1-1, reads DAMVIQNPRYQVTQFGKPVTLSCSQTLNHNVMYWYQQKSSQAPKLLFHYYDKDFNNEADTPDNFQSRRPNTSFCFLDIRSPGLGDTAMYLCATSREKGQGMNTEAFFGQGTRLTVV.

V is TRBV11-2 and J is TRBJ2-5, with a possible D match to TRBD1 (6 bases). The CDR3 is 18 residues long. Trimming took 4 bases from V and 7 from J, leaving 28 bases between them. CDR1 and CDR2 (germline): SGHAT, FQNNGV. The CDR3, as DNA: TGTGCCAGCAGCTCCTACCGGGACAAGATCTGGGGTGGTAGGACCCAGTACTTC. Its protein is CASSSYRDKIWGGRTQYF.

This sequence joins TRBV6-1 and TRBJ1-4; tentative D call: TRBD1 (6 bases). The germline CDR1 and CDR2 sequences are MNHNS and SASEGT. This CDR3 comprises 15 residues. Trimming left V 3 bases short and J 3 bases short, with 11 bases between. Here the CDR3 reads CASSEGTIANEKLFF. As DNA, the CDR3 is TGTGCCAGCAGTGAGGGGACAATAGCTAATGAAAAACTGTTTTTT.

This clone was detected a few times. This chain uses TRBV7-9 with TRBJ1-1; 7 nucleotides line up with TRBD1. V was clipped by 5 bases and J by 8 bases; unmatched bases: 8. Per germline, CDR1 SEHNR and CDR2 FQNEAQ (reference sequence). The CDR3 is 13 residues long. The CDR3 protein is CASSPGTVLEAFF. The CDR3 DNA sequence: TGTGCCAGCAGCCCTGGGACAGTCTTAGAAGCTTTCTTT.

The CDR3 is CASSSGQLESEKLFF. CDR3 in DNA: TGTGCCAGTAGTTCCGGACAGCTTGAGTCGGAAAAACTGTTTTTT. The genes are TRBV19 and TRBJ1-4; TRBD1 might be the D (6 bases). Looked up from germline, CDR1 is LNHDA and CDR2 is SQIVND (reference sequence). V lost 5 bases, J lost 8 bases, and 18 bases lay in between. This CDR3 comprises 15 residues.

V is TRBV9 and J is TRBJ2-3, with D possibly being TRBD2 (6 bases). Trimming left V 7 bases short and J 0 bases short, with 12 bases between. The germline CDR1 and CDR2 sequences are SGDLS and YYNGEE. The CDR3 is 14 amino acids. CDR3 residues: CASERGSSTDTQYF. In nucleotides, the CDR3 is TGTGCCAGCGAACGGGGGTCCAGCACAGATACGCAGTATTTT.

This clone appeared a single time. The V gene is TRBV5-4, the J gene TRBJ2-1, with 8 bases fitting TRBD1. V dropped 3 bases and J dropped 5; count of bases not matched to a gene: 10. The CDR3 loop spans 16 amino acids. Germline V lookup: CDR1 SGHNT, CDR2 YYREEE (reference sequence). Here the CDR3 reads CASSYGQGQSHNEQFF. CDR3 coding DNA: TGTGCCAGCAGCTATGGACAGGGTCAAAGCCACAATGAGCAGTTCTTC.

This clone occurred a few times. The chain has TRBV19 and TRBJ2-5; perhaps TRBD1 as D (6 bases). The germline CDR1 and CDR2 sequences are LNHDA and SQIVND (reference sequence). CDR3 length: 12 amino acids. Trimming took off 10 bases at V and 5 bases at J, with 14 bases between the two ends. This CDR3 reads CATTDRWETQYF. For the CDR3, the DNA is TGTGCCACCACCGACAGGTGGGAGACCCAGTACTTC.

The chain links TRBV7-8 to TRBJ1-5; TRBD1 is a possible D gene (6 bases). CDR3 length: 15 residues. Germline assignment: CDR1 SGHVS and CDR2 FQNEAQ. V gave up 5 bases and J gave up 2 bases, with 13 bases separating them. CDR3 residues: CASSLTDRRNQPQHF. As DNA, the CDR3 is TGTGCCAGCAGCCTAACGGACAGACGCAATCAGCCCCAGCATTTT.

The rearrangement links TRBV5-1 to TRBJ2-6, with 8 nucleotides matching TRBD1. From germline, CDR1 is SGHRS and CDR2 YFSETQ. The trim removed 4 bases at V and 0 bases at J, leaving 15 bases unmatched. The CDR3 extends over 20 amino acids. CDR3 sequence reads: CASSLTFFGQGNSGANVLTF. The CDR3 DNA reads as TGCGCCAGCAGCCTTACGTTTTTTGGACAGGGAAACTCTGGGGCCAACGTCCTGACTTTC.

The CDR3 coding sequence is TGTGCCAGCAGCTCCGGACAGGTTCGGTACGAGCAGTACTTC. This translates into CASSSGQVRYEQYF. The rearrangement joins TRBV7-2 to TRBJ2-7; 7 bases are a match to TRBD1. V lost 4 bases, J lost 4 bases, and 7 bases stayed unmatched. This CDR3 has 14 residues. Germline-derived CDR1 and CDR2 are SGHTA and FQGNSA. Together with reference TRBV7-2 and TRBJ2-7, the CDR3 gives the full variable domain: GAGVSQSPSNKVTEKGKDVELRCDPISGHTALYWYRQSLGQGLEFLIYFQGNSAPDKSGLPSDRFSAERTGGSVSTLTIQRTQQEDSAVYLCASSSGQVRYEQYFGPGTRLTVT.

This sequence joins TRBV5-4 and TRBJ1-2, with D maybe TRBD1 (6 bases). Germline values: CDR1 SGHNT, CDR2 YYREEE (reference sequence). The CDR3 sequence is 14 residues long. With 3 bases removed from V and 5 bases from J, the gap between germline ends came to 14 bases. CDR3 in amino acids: CASSYPGQLYGYTF. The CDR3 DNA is TGTGCCAGCAGCTACCCGGGACAATTATATGGCTACACCTTC.

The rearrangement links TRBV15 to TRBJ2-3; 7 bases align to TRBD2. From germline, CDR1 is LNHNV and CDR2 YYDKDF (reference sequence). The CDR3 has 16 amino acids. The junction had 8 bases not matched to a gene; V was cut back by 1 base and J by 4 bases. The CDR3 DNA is TGTGCCACCAGCAGAGTTCAAGCGGGAAGTGCAGATACGCAGTATTTT. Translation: CATSRVQAGSADTQYF.

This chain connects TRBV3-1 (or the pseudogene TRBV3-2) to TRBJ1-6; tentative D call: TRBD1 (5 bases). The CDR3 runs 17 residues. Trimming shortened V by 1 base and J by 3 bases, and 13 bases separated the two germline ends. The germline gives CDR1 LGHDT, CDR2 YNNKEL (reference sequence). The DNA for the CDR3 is TGTGCCAGCAGCCAAGTTGATAGACAGCTCTATAATTCACCCCTCCACTTT. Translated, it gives CASSQVDRQLYNSPLHF.

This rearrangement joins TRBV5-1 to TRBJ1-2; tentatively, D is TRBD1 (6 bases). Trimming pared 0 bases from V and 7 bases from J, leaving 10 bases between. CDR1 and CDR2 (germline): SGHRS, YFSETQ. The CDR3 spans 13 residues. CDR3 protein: CASSLGQVGGYTF. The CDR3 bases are TGCGCCAGCAGCTTGGGACAGGTTGGTGGCTACACCTTC.

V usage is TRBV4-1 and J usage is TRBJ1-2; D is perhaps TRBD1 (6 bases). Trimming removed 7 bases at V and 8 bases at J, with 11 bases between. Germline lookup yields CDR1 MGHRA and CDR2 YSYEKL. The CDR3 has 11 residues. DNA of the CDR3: TGCGCCAGCACCGGGGGGCTCGGCTACACCTTC. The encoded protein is CASTGGLGYTF.

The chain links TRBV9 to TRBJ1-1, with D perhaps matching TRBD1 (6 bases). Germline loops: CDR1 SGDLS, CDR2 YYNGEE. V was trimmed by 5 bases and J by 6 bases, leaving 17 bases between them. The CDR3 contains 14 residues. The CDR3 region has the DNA TGTGCCAGCAGTCCCCTCCGCGACAGGCCTGAAGCTTTCTTT. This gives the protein CASSPLRDRPEAFF. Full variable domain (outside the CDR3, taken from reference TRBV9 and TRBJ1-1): DSGVTQTPKHLITATGQRVTLRCSPRSGDLSVYWYQQSLDQGLQFLIQYYNGEERAKGNILERFSAQQFPDLHSELNLSSLELGDSALYFCASSPLRDRPEAFFGQGTRLTVV.

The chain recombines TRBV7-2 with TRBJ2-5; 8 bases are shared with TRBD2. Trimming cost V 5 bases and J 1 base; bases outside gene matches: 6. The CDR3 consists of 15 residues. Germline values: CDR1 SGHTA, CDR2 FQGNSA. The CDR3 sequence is CASSLLRGAQETQYF. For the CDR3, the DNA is TGTGCCAGCAGCCTCCTGCGGGGGGCCCAAGAGACCCAGTACTTC.

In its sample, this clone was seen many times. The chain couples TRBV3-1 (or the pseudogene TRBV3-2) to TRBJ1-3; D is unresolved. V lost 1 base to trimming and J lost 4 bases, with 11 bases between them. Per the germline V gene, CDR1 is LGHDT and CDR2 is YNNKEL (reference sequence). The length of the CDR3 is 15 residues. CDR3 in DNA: TGTGCCAGCAGCCAAGGTAGAGGGTACGGAAACACCATATATTTT. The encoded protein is CASSQGRGYGNTIYF.

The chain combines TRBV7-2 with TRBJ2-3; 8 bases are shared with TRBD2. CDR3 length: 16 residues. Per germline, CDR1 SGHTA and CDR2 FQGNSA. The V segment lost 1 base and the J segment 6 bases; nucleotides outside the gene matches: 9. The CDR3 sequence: CASSLERVSGMDTQYF. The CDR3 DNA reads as TGTGCCAGCAGCTTAGAACGGGTTAGCGGGATGGATACGCAGTATTTT. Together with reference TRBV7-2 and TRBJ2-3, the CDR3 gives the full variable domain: GAGVSQSPSNKVTEKGKDVELRCDPISGHTALYWYRQSLGQGLEFLIYFQGNSAPDKSGLPSDRFSAERTGGSVSTLTIQRTQQEDSAVYLCASSLERVSGMDTQYFGPGTRLTVL.

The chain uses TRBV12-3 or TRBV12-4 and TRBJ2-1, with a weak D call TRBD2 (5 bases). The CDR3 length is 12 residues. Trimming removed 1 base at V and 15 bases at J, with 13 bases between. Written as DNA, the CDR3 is TGTGCCAGCAGTTTAGAGTCTAGCCGGCTGTTCTTC. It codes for CASSLESSRLFF.

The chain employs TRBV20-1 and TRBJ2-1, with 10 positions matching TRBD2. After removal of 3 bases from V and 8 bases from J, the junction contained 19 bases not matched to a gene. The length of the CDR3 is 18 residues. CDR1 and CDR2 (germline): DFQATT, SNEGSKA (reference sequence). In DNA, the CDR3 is TGCAGTGCTAGTTCGGTCTCGGCTAGCGGGGGCGCGTGGCATGAGCAGTTCTTC. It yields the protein CSASSVSASGGAWHEQFF.

CDR3 sequence (DNA): TGTGCCAGCAGCAAAGTCTTAAGGGGCGAGGATGAGCAGTTCTTC. Its translation: CASSKVLRGEDEQFF. V is TRBV21-1 and J is TRBJ2-1; the DNA was not used to check the table's D call, TRBD1. TRBV21-1 is marked as a pseudogene. CDR3 length: 15 amino acids.